Listed here are 14 T cell receptor beta chains from one sample, sequenced in a study of siplizumab effects on memory and regulatory T cells. Method: immunoSEQ multiplex PCR; TCRdb's copy keeps in-frame clones and lacks some. The sample has approximately 100,000 clones; 92% are singletons. Sequenced material: Tregs sorted from blood. These receptors all come from a human donor in good health.

The chain combines TRBV7-8 with TRBJ1-1; no clear D. The V end lost 1 base, the J end lost 0 bases, and 12 bases lay between the germline ends. The CDR3 length is 16 residues. CDR1 is SGHVS and CDR2 is FQNEAQ in the germline V gene. The CDR3 loop reads CASSLVLPGVNTEAFF. CDR3 sequence (DNA): TGTGCCAGCAGCTTAGTTCTCCCGGGCGTGAACACTGAAGCTTTCTTT.

The chain employs TRBV5-4 and TRBJ2-7, with 7 bases fitting TRBD2. Germline CDR1 SGHNT, CDR2 YYREEE (reference sequence). This CDR3 is 14 amino acids long. Unmatched junction bases numbered 3, after V lost 0 bases and J lost 3 bases. The CDR3 loop is CASSLVGGSYEQYF. CDR3 DNA sequence: TGTGCCAGCAGCTTGGTGGGAGGGAGCTACGAGCAGTACTTC.

The chain uses TRBV14 and TRBJ2-7; 8 nucleotides agree with TRBD2. Germline assignment: CDR1 SGHDN and CDR2 FVKESK. V lost 4 bases to trimming and J lost 5 bases; unmatched junction nucleotides: 7. The CDR3 spans 14 residues. The CDR3 spells CASSRSAGVDEQYF. For the CDR3, the DNA is TGTGCCAGCAGCCGTTCAGCGGGGGTCGACGAGCAGTACTTC.

The V and J genes are TRBV4-2 and TRBJ2-1; D might be TRBD1 (5 bases). Germline-derived CDR1 and CDR2 are LGHNA and YNFKEQ. This CDR3 comprises 13 residues. Trimming stripped 4 bases from V and 8 bases from J, with 12 bases between. The CDR3 DNA follows: TGTGCCAGCAGCCCCTATCAGGGCGATGAGCAGTTCTTC. Protein sequence: CASSPYQGDEQFF.

J is TRBJ1-6 and V is TRBV6-6; 9 nucleotides line up with TRBD1. Germline trimming cut 5 bases from V and 8 bases from J; bases unmatched to any gene: 1. CDR1 and CDR2 (germline): MNHNY, SVGAGI (reference sequence). The CDR3 contains 13 residues. This CDR3 is CASSRTGDSPLHF. DNA of the CDR3: TGTGCCAGCAGTAGGACAGGGGATTCACCCCTCCACTTT.

This clone was recorded once. The chain employs TRBV18 and TRBJ1-2; perhaps TRBD1 as D (6 bases). The CDR3 extends over 15 amino acids. Germline V gene sequence: CDR1 KGHSH, CDR2 LQKENI. V was trimmed by 3 bases and J by 5 bases, leaving 16 bases between them. The CDR3, as DNA: TGTGCCAGCTCACCCACCGGGACACCAGTTTATGGCTACACCTTC. It is translated as CASSPTGTPVYGYTF.

The rearrangement links TRBV11-3 to TRBJ2-1; D gene unclear. Germline V lookup: CDR1 SGHNT, CDR2 YENEEA. The CDR3 is 16 amino acids. Trimming removed 4 bases from V and 8 bases from J, with 21 bases in between. The CDR3 loop is CASSSGRLGGVDEQFF. In DNA form, the CDR3 reads TGTGCCAGCAGCTCGGGCAGATTGGGTGGGGTCGATGAGCAGTTCTTC.

This clone was counted once. The J gene is TRBJ2-2, the V gene TRBV18; 9 bases line up with TRBD2. Germline V gives CDR1 KGHSH, CDR2 LQKENI. The V segment lost 2 bases and the J segment 6 bases; nucleotides outside the gene matches: 13. The CDR3 length is 18 residues. CDR3 amino acids: CASSPAGPGIAGAGELFF. CDR3 DNA sequence: TGTGCCAGCTCACCAGCGGGGCCCGGGATAGCGGGAGCCGGGGAGCTGTTTTTT.

The chain has TRBV4-2 and TRBJ1-5; 9 nucleotides agree with TRBD1. Germline V gives CDR1 LGHNA, CDR2 YNFKEQ. CDR3 length equals 15 residues. The V and J ends lost 0 bases and 7 bases, in that order; junction bases with no gene match: 4. The CDR3 here is CASSQDTGGGQPQHF. In DNA form, the CDR3 reads TGTGCCAGCAGCCAAGACACAGGGGGCGGGCAGCCCCAGCATTTT.

This clone was seen just once. An end of the junction differs from the germline gene, which may be a read error. The V gene is TRBV19, the J gene TRBJ2-7; TRBD1 or TRBD2 may be the D gene (5 bases each). CDR1 and CDR2 from the germline V gene are LNHDA and SQIVND (reference sequence). The CDR3 is 14 residues long. In nucleotides, the CDR3 is TGTGCCGGTAGTCAGGGTCTGGGACCCTACGAGCAGTACTTC. It translates to CAGSQGLGPYEQYF. Combining the CDR3 with reference TRBV19 and TRBJ2-7 gives the whole variable domain DGGITQSPKYLFRKEGQNVTLSCEQNLNHDAMYWYRQDPGQGLRLIYYSQIVNDFQKGDIAEGYSVSREKKESFPLTVTSAQKNPTAFYLCAGSQGLGPYEQYFGPGTRLTVT.

The chain links TRBV18 to TRBJ1-2; D is ambiguous. CDR3 size: 13 residues. Trimming removed 3 bases from V and 5 bases from J, with 10 bases in between. Germline values: CDR1 KGHSH, CDR2 LQKENI. CDR3 residues: CASSPTKEYGYTF. DNA for the CDR3: TGTGCCAGCTCACCTACGAAGGAGTATGGCTACACCTTC.

The chain is built from TRBV15 and TRBJ2-1, with D maybe TRBD2 (6 bases). There are 11 residues in the CDR3. CDR1 and CDR2 from the germline V gene are LNHNV and YYDKDF (reference sequence). With 9 bases removed from V and 11 bases from J, the gap between germline ends came to 14 bases. The CDR3 region is CATISGNKQFF. The CDR3 bases are TGTGCCACGATTAGCGGAAACAAGCAGTTCTTC.

This clone was observed a single time. V usage is TRBV5-1 and J usage is TRBJ2-4; either TRBD1 or TRBD2 may supply D (6 bases each). CDR3 length: 13 amino acids. V shed 5 bases and J shed 8 bases, with 14 bases lying between them. CDR1 and CDR2 from the germline V gene are SGHRS and YFSETQ. The CDR3 spells CASSFGGADIQYF. The CDR3 DNA is TGCGCCAGCAGTTTCGGGGGCGCAGACATTCAGTACTTC.

The gene calls are TRBV18 and TRBJ2-7, with D perhaps matching TRBD1 or TRBD2 (5 bases each). The CDR3 is 11 residues long. CDR1 KGHSH and CDR2 LQKENI come from the germline V gene. V was clipped by 3 bases and J by 7 bases, with 7 bases between them. The CDR3 here is CASSPGEEQYF. CDR3 bases: TGTGCCAGCTCACCGGGGGAGGAGCAGTACTTC.